The 21 T cell receptor beta chains below all came from one sample that was sequenced in a study of naive and memory T cell subsets. Overall study findings and caveats: Naive repertoires, especially CD8, held a few larger clonotypes, possibly memory cells re-expressing CD45RA.

These receptors are not linked to any known antigen. An equimolar mix of two oligonucleotides served as the beta constant-region primer for TRBC1 and TRBC2. Nested alpha and beta constant-region primers with the SP2 primer drove four PCR rounds on ligated cDNA. A single record per CDR3 protein comes from TCRdb applying MiXCR to the UMI-ligation and nested PCR reads. The sample contains about 90,000 distinct CDR3 sequences, about 11% of which appear only once. Input material: naive CD4+ T cells from blood. The receptors stem from a human donor in good health.

This chain joins TRBV12-3 or TRBV12-4 and TRBJ1-4; D is unclear. This CDR3 is 13 amino acids long. V lost 6 bases and J 6 bases, leaving 11 bases between the germline ends. The CDR3 region has the DNA TGTGCCAGCAGGGCGGTCGGTCATGAAAAACTGTTTTTT. Translation gives CASRAVGHEKLFF.

This clonotype occurred a few times. The V gene is TRBV28, the J gene TRBJ2-3; D call uncertain. Germline V gene data show CDR1 as MDHEN and CDR2 as SYDVKM. V was shortened by 10 bases and J by 0 bases, with 11 bases between the two germline ends. The CDR3 spans 13 residues. The CDR3 reads CATNTPSTDTQYF. DNA for the CDR3: TGTGCCACCAACACACCCAGCACAGATACGCAGTATTTT.

The chain joins TRBV7-8 to TRBJ2-7; perhaps TRBD1 as D (6 bases). The V gene's germline CDR1 is SGHVS and CDR2 FQNEAQ. V lost 5 bases and J 6 bases, leaving 17 bases between the germline ends. The CDR3 consists of 14 residues. This CDR3 reads CASSLSGTPGEQYF. The CDR3 bases are TGTGCCAGCAGCCTGTCCGGGACACCAGGCGAGCAGTACTTC.

This clonotype has ten or more counts. The chain links TRBV12-3 or TRBV12-4 to TRBJ1-4; D not resolved. This CDR3 has 11 residues. Trimming removed 5 bases at V and 10 bases at J, with 8 bases between. CDR3 loop: CASSAAVKLFF. The CDR3 DNA reads as TGTGCCAGCAGTGCGGCGGTAAAACTGTTTTTT.

This clonotype has a handful of counts. This chain uses TRBV5-4 with TRBJ2-1, with D maybe TRBD2 (8 bases). The CDR3 covers 16 residues. Trimming stripped 2 bases from V and 8 bases from J, with 20 bases between. Germline values: CDR1 SGHNT, CDR2 YYREEE (reference sequence). The CDR3 sequence is CASSFGGGQPLYEQFF. The CDR3 DNA reads as TGTGCCAGCAGCTTCGGGGGGGGACAGCCTCTTTATGAGCAGTTCTTC.

The chain joins TRBV20-1 to TRBJ2-7, with TRBD2 identical over 10 bases. V was clipped by 5 bases and J by 6 bases; unmatched bases: 31. CDR1 DFQATT and CDR2 SNEGSKA come from the germline V gene (reference sequence). The CDR3 is made up of 21 amino acids. The chain's CDR3 is CSAGTSGARGALSRLQGEQYF. CDR3 nucleotides: TGCAGTGCTGGTACTAGCGGGGCTCGTGGGGCCCTCAGCCGCCTCCAGGGCGAGCAGTACTTC.

J is TRBJ2-7 and V is TRBV12-3 or TRBV12-4, with a tentative D call TRBD2 (6 bases). The CDR3 contains 14 residues. With 3 bases removed from V and 7 bases from J, the gap between germline ends came to 16 bases. Here the CDR3 reads CASSFWAGGWEQYF. The CDR3 DNA follows: TGTGCCAGCAGTTTTTGGGCCGGGGGTTGGGAGCAGTACTTC.

This clonotype came up many times. This rearrangement joins TRBV7-2 to TRBJ2-2; D not resolved. V was cut by 2 bases and J by 4 bases, with 17 bases left in between. CDR3 length: 17 amino acids. Germline V gene data show CDR1 as SGHTA and CDR2 as FQGNSA. Written as DNA, the CDR3 is TGTGCCAGCAGCTTATCTTTCCAACTACGTGGCACCGGGGAGCTGTTTTTT. The encoded protein is CASSLSFQLRGTGELFF.

The chain combines TRBV20-1 with TRBJ2-7, with a weak D call TRBD2 (6 bases). This CDR3 is built from 14 residues. With 0 bases removed from V and 5 bases from J, the gap between germline ends came to 14 bases. Germline loops: CDR1 DFQATT, CDR2 SNEGSKA (reference sequence). CDR3 residues: CSARDSGTLHEQYF. The CDR3 DNA reads as TGCAGTGCTAGAGATAGCGGAACCCTCCACGAGCAGTACTTC.

There are a few counts of this clonotype. This chain uses TRBV4-3 with TRBJ2-7; tentatively, D is TRBD1 (5 bases). V lost 1 base and J lost 3, with 10 bases in between. Germline values: CDR1 LGHNA, CDR2 YSLEER. The CDR3 has 14 amino acids. CDR3 DNA: TGCGCCAGCAGCCAAGTTCACCAGGGCTACGAGCAGTACTTC. This sequence encodes CASSQVHQGYEQYF.

There are many counts of this clonotype. This sequence joins TRBV6-6 and TRBJ2-5, with 8 positions matching TRBD1. V was pared by 4 bases and J by 5 bases, with 12 bases of the junction left unmatched. The CDR3 loop spans 16 amino acids. The germline gives CDR1 MNHNY, CDR2 SVGAGI (reference sequence). CDR3 sequence (DNA): TGTGCCAGCAGTTCCACATTCCAGGGGGCGGTGGAGACCCAGTACTTC. Translated: CASSSTFQGAVETQYF.

The J gene is TRBJ2-4, the V gene TRBV3-1, with D perhaps matching TRBD2 (5 bases). CDR1 is LGHDT and CDR2 is YNNKEL in the germline V gene (reference sequence). Trimming took 1 base from V and 4 from J, leaving 8 bases between them. This CDR3 is 14 amino acids long. The CDR3 region is CASSQGRGKNIQYF. The DNA for the CDR3 is TGTGCCAGCAGCCAAGGCAGAGGGAAAAACATTCAGTACTTC.

This clonotype was detected only a few times. The rearrangement links TRBV20-1 to TRBJ1-2, with D uncertain. This CDR3 is 13 amino acids long. Germline V gene lookup returns CDR1 DFQATT and CDR2 SNEGSKA (reference sequence). V lost 4 bases and J lost 2, with 11 bases in between. CDR3 bases: TGCAGTGCTAACACGGAATCCAACTATGGCTACACCTTC. Residues: CSANTESNYGYTF.

This sequence joins TRBV7-2 and TRBJ1-1; no definite D call. The V end lost 1 base, the J end lost 1 base, and 10 bases lay between the germline ends. CDR1 SGHTA and CDR2 FQGNSA come from the germline V gene. CDR3 size: 15 residues. CDR3 amino acids: CASSLGTIKNTEAFF. DNA for the CDR3: TGTGCCAGCAGCTTAGGTACCATTAAGAACACTGAAGCTTTCTTT.

This clonotype showed up many times. The CDR3 here is CASSQEPGGPNTGELFF. CDR3 bases: TGTGCCAGCAGCCAAGAGCCGGGAGGGCCTAACACCGGGGAGCTGTTTTTT. The V call is TRBV4-2, the J call TRBJ2-2; TRBD2 aligns across 8 bases. The CDR3 loop spans 17 amino acids. J lost 2 bases, V lost 0 bases, and 5 bases had no gene match. CDR1 LGHNA and CDR2 YNFKEQ come from the germline V gene.

Remarks on this clonotype: A much more abundant neighbour one base away suggests this may be a read error. The J gene is TRBJ2-3, the V gene TRBV18, with TRBD2 matching over 7 bases. J was trimmed by 3 bases and V by 5 bases; bases with no gene match: 8. Germline CDR1 KGHSH, CDR2 LQKENI. This CDR3 region has 15 residues. CDR3 nucleotides: TGTGCCAGCTCAAAGACTAGCCTATCTACAGATACGCAGTATTTT. Amino acid sequence: CASSKTSLSTDTQYF.

This clonotype was observed a few times. The V gene is TRBV27, the J gene TRBJ1-1; TRBD1 agrees at 7 bases. V shed 4 bases, J shed 3 bases, and the junction held 8 bases outside the gene matches. CDR3 length equals 15 residues. CDR1 and CDR2 from the germline V gene are MNHEY and SMNVEV (reference sequence). CDR3 region: CASSSPGGKDTEAFF. CDR3 in DNA: TGTGCCAGCAGTTCCCCAGGGGGGAAGGACACTGAAGCTTTCTTT.

This clonotype was seen only a few times. The chain is built from TRBV3-1 and TRBJ2-7; TRBD2 matches 11 bases. V was clipped by 1 base and J by 4 bases; unmatched bases: 12. The germline gives CDR1 LGHDT, CDR2 YNNKEL (reference sequence). The CDR3 sequence is 18 residues long. CDR3 residues: CASSQAGTSGPRLYEQYF. In DNA, the CDR3 is TGTGCCAGCAGCCAAGCCGGGACTAGCGGACCTAGACTTTACGAGCAGTACTTC.

This clonotype was counted a few times. The genes are TRBV27 and TRBJ1-1, with D unresolved. Per the germline V gene, CDR1 is MNHEY and CDR2 is SMNVEV (reference sequence). CDR3 size: 18 residues. V lost 3 bases and J lost 4, with 24 bases in between. This chain's CDR3 is CASSLALTPRQRATEAFF. DNA of the CDR3: TGTGCCAGCAGTTTGGCTCTAACTCCAAGGCAGCGGGCCACTGAAGCTTTCTTT.

This clonotype appeared many times. The genes are TRBV6-1 and TRBJ2-3; a weak D match, TRBD2 (6 bases). Germline V gene data show CDR1 as MNHNS and CDR2 as SASEGT. V gave up 6 bases and J gave up 2 bases, with 9 bases separating them. The CDR3 spans 13 residues. The chain's CDR3 is CASREGSTDTQYF. The CDR3 bases are TGTGCCAGCAGGGAGGGGTCCACAGATACGCAGTATTTT.

The V call is TRBV5-1, the J call TRBJ1-3, with D tentatively TRBD1 (6 bases). Germline CDR1 reads SGHRS; CDR2 reads YFSETQ. Deletions cut 0 bases from V and 1 base from J, with 11 bases between. CDR3 length: 16 amino acids. The CDR3 sequence is CASSLVPGASGNTIYF. For the CDR3, the DNA is TGCGCCAGCAGCTTGGTTCCGGGGGCATCTGGAAACACCATATATTTT.